The 10 T cell receptor beta chains given below trace back to one sample, sequenced in a study of T cells after yellow fever vaccination (dated by TCRdb to the late 2010s). The treatment or condition label, as the study defines it: live attenuated yellow fever vaccine strain. The library came from 5' RACE. Instrument used: Illumina HiSeq 2500. The raw public data were reprocessed by TCRdb itself: fastp quality trimming at Q25, MiXCR clonotype calling, in-frame beta chains only. Duplicate CDR3 protein sequences are folded into a single record with the most common DNA and genes. The sample data list around 500,000 distinct CDR3 sequences, and 21% of these were observed just once. The biggest ten clones account for 15% to 20% of the sample. Here the sequenced sample was PBMCs, taken 21 days after the first yellow fever vaccination. These receptors all stem from a man younger than 35 who received the YFV17D yellow fever vaccine.

This clonotype was found a few times. J is TRBJ2-7 and V is TRBV7-2, with D possibly being TRBD2 (5 bases). Per germline, CDR1 SGHTA and CDR2 FQGNSA. This CDR3 has 13 residues. The V end lost 5 bases, the J end lost 5 bases, and 13 bases lay between the germline ends. The chain's CDR3 is CASSIKGADEQYF. As DNA, the CDR3 is TGTGCCAGCAGCATCAAGGGAGCAGACGAGCAGTACTTC. The full variable domain, its missing parts supplied by reference TRBV7-2 and TRBJ2-7, is GAGVSQSPSNKVTEKGKDVELRCDPISGHTALYWYRQSLGQGLEFLIYFQGNSAPDKSGLPSDRFSAERTGGSVSTLTIQRTQQEDSAVYLCASSIKGADEQYFGPGTRLTVT.

V is TRBV6-1 and J is TRBJ2-5; 9 nucleotides align to TRBD1. The V and J ends lost 6 bases and 4 bases, in that order; junction bases with no gene match: 6. The CDR3 has 14 amino acids. Looked up from germline, CDR1 is MNHNS and CDR2 is SASEGT. The CDR3 DNA reads TGTGCCAGCAGACCAACAGGGGGCCGAGAGACCCAGTACTTC. Translation: CASRPTGGRETQYF.

This clonotype was observed a handful of times. The genes are TRBV12-3 or TRBV12-4 and TRBJ2-1, with 9 positions matching TRBD1. The CDR3 extends over 16 amino acids. V lost 5 bases to trimming and J lost 5 bases; unmatched junction nucleotides: 10. The CDR3 coding sequence is TGTGCCAGCAGTCACGGGTTCGGGACAGGGCACAATGAGCAGTTCTTC. It encodes CASSHGFGTGHNEQFF.

This clonotype was seen only a few times. The V call is TRBV10-3, the J call TRBJ2-1; D is uncertain. CDR3 size: 13 residues. V was cut by 4 bases and J by 10 bases, with 14 bases left in between. From germline, CDR1 is ENHRY and CDR2 SYGVKD. The CDR3 protein is CAISVAGSGEQFF. The CDR3 DNA sequence: TGTGCCATCAGTGTCGCCGGGTCCGGCGAGCAGTTCTTC.

The chain employs TRBV24-1 and TRBJ2-3, with 8 bases identical to TRBD2. Germline assignment: CDR1 KGHDR and CDR2 SFDVKD. The CDR3 loop spans 14 amino acids. J lost 0 bases, V lost 7 bases, and 2 bases had no gene match. CDR3 DNA sequence: TGTGCCACCAGCTTAGCGGGGAGCACAGATACGCAGTATTTT. It encodes CATSLAGSTDTQYF.

This clonotype came up many times. The chain employs TRBV4-1 and TRBJ2-7; 7 bases are shared with TRBD1. V lost 3 bases to trimming and J lost 6 bases; unmatched junction nucleotides: 11. Per germline, CDR1 MGHRA and CDR2 YSYEKL. This CDR3 contains 15 residues. CDR3 coding DNA: TGCGCCAGCAGCCAGCGTGGGACAGAGACAGGCGAGCAGTACTTC. This gives the protein CASSQRGTETGEQYF.

The chain combines TRBV12-3 or TRBV12-4 with TRBJ2-3; D may match TRBD1 or TRBD2 (7 bases each). The CDR3 has 16 residues. With 5 bases removed from V and 3 bases from J, the gap between germline ends came to 18 bases. In DNA form, the CDR3 reads TGTGCCAGCAGTAGGCTGGGGGAGGGGGCGACAGATACGCAGTATTTT. As protein: CASSRLGEGATDTQYF.

This clonotype was counted ten times or more. The chain links TRBV5-1 to TRBJ2-1, with 10 bases lining up with TRBD1. Germline trimming cut 4 bases from V and 2 bases from J; bases unmatched to any gene: 6. Germline-derived CDR1 and CDR2 are SGHRS and YFSETQ. The CDR3 extends over 16 amino acids. The CDR3 sequence is CASSPFGQGAYNEQFF. The CDR3 coding sequence is TGCGCCAGCAGCCCGTTCGGACAGGGGGCCTACAATGAGCAGTTCTTC.

This clonotype was seen at least ten times. The chain combines TRBV18 with TRBJ2-7, with 7 bases fitting TRBD1. The CDR3 contains 13 residues. Per germline, CDR1 KGHSH and CDR2 LQKENI. Trimming at V came to 8 bases and at J to 2 bases, leaving 6 bases not matched to a gene. Here the CDR3 DNA reads TGTGCCAGCAGCCCGGGACAGACCTACGAGCAGTACTTC. Residues: CASSPGQTYEQYF. Complete variable domain (other parts from reference TRBV18 and TRBJ2-7): NAGVMQNPRHLVRRRGQEARLRCSPMKGHSHVYWYRQLPEEGLKFMVYLQKENIIDESGMPKERFSAEFPKEGPSILRIQQVVRGDSAAYFCASSPGQTYEQYFGPGTRLTVT.

This clonotype was picked up a small number of times. The chain combines TRBV20-1 with TRBJ1-1; maybe TRBD1 (6 bases). V shed 3 bases and J shed 0 bases, with 20 bases lying between them. This CDR3 is 17 amino acids long. The V gene's germline CDR1 is DFQATT and CDR2 SNEGSKA (reference sequence). CDR3 nucleotides: TGCAGTGCTAGGCCGATACCGGGACACCCCATGAACACTGAAGCTTTCTTT. It yields the protein CSARPIPGHPMNTEAFF.